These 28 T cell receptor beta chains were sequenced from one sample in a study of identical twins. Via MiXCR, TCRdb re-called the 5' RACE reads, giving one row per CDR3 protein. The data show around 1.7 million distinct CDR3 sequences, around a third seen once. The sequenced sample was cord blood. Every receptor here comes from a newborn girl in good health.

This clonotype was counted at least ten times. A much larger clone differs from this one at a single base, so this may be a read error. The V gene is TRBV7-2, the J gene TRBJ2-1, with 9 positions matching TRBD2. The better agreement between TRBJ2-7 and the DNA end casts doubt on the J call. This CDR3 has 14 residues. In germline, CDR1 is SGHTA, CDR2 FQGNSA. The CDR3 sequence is CASSLAGVYNEQYF. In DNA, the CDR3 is TGTGCCAGCAGTTTAGCGGGAGTTTACAATGAGCAGTACTTC.

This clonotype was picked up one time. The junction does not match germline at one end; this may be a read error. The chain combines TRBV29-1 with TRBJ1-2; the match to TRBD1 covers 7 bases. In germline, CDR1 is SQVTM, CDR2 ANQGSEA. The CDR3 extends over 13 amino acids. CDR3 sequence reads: CGVGGGGDYGYTF. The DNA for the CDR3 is TGCGGCGTTGGCGGAGGGGGCGACTATGGCTACACCTTC.

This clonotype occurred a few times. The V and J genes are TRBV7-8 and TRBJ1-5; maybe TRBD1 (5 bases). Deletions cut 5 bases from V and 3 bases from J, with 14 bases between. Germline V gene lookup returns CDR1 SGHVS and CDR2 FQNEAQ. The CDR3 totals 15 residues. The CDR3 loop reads CASSPREGPNQPQHF. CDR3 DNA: TGTGCCAGCAGCCCCAGGGAGGGGCCCAATCAGCCCCAGCATTTT.

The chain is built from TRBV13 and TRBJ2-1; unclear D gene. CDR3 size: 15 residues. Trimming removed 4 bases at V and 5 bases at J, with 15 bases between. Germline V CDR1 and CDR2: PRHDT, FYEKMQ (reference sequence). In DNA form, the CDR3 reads TGTGCCAGCAGCTCCGTCCTCGTCACAGACAATGAGCAGTTCTTC. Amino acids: CASSSVLVTDNEQFF.

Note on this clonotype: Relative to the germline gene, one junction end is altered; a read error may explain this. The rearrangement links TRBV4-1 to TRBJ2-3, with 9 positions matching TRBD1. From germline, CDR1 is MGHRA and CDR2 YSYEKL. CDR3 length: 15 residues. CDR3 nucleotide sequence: TGCGCCAGCAGCCATCGACAGGGGGACACAGATACGCGGTATTTT. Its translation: CASSHRQGDTDTRYF.

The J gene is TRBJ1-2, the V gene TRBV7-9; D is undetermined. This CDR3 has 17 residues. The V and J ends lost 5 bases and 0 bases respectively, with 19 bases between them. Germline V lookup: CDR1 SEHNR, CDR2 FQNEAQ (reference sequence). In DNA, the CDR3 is TGTGCCAGCAGCCCCGTCGTAGGAGGGAACCCTAACTATGGCTACACCTTC. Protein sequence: CASSPVVGGNPNYGYTF.

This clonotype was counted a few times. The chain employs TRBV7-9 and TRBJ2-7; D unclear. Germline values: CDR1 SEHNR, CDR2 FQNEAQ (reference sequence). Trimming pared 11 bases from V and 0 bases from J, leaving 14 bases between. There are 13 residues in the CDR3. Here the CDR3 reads CAGSRVGSYEQYF. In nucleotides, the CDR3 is TGTGCCGGTTCTCGTGTGGGCTCCTACGAGCAGTACTTC.

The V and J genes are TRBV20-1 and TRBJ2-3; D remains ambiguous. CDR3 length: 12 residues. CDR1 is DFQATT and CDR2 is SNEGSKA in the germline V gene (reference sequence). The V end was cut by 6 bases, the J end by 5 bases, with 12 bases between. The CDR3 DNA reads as TGCAGTGCGTCGACCCGGCGAGATACGCAGTATTTT. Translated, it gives CSASTRRDTQYF.

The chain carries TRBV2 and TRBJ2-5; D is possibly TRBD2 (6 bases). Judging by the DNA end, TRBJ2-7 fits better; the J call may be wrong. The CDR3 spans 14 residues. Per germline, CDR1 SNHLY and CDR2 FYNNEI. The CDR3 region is CASSELAETYEQYF. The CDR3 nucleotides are TGTGCCAGCAGTGAGTTAGCGGAGACCTACGAGCAGTACTTC.

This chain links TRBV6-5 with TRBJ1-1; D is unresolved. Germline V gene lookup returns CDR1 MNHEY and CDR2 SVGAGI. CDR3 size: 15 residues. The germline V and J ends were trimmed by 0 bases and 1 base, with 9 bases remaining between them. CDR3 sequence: CASSYSRAQNTEAFF. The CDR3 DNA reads TGTGCCAGCAGTTACTCAAGGGCGCAGAACACTGAAGCTTTCTTT.

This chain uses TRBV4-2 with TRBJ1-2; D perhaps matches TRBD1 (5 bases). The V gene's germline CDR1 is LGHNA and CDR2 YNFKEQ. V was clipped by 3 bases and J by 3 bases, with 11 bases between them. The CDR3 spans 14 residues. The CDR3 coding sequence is TGTGCCAGCAGCCATAAACAGGAGTACTATGGCTACACCTTC. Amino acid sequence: CASSHKQEYYGYTF.

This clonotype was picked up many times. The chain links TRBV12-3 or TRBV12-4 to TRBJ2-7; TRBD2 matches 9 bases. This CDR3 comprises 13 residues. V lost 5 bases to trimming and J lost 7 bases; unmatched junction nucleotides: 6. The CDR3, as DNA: TGTGCCAGCAGTCCGACTAGCGGTTTAGAGCAGTACTTC. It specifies CASSPTSGLEQYF.

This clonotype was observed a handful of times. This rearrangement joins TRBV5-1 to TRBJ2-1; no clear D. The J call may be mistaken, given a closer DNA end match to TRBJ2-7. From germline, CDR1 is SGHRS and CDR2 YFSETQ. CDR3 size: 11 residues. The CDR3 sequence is CASSSQNEQYF. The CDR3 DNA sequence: TGCGCCAGCAGCTCCCAGAATGAGCAGTACTTC.

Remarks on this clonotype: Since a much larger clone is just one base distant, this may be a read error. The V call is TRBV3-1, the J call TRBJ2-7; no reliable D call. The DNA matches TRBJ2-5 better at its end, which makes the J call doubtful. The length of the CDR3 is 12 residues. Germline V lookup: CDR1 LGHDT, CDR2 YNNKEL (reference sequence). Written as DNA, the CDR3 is TGTGCCAGCAGCCAAGGCGAAAAGACCCAGTACTTC. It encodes CASSQGEKTQYF.

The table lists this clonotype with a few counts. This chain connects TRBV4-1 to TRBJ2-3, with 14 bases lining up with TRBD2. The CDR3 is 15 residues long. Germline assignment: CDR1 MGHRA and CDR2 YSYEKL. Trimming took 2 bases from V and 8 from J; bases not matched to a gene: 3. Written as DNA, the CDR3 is TGCGCCAGCAGCCAACCCGGGACTAGCGGGGGTACGCAGTATTTT. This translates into CASSQPGTSGGTQYF.

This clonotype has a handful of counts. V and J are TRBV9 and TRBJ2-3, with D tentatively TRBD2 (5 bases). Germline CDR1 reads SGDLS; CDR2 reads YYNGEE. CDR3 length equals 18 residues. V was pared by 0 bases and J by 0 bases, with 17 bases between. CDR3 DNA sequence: TGTGCCAGCAGCGTAGCTGGCGGGCGGACCGCTAGCACAGATACGCAGTATTTT. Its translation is CASSVAGGRTASTDTQYF.

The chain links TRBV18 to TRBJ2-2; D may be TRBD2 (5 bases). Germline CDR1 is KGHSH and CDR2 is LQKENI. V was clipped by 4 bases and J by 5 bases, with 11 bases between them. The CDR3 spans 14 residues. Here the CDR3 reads CASSLLEGTGELFF. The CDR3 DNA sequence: TGTGCCAGCTCACTCCTTGAGGGTACCGGGGAGCTGTTTTTT.

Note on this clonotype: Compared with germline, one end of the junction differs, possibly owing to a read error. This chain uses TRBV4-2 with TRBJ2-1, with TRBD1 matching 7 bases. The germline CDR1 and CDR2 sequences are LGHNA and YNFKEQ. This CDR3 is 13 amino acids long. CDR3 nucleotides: TGTGCCGGCAGCCAAGGGACAGTGAATGAGCAGTTCTTC. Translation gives CAGSQGTVNEQFF.

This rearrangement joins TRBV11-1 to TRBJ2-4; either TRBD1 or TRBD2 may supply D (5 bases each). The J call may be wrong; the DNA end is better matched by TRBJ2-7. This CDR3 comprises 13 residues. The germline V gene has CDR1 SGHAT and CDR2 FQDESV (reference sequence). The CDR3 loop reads CASSLQGVDEQYF. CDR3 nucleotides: TGTGCCAGCAGCTTACAGGGAGTTGACGAGCAGTACTTC.

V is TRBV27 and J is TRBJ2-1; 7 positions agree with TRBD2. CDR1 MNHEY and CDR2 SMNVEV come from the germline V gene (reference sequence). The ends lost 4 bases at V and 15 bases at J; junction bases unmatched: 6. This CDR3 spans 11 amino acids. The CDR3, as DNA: TGTGCCAGCAGTTCTTGGACTAGGCTGTTCTTC. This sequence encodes CASSSWTRLFF.

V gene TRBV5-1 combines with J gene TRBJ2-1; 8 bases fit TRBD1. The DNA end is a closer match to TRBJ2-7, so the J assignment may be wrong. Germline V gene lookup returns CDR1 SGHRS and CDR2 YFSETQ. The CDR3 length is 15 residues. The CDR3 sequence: CASSLRPTGDNEQYF. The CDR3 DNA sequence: TGCGCCAGCAGCTTGCGTCCGACAGGGGACAATGAGCAGTACTTC.

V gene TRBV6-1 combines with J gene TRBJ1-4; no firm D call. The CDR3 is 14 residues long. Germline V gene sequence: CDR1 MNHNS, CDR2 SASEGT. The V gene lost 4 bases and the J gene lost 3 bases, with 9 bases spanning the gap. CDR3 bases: TGTGCCAGCAGTGGCAGGCCTTCTAATGAAAAACTGTTTTTT. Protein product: CASSGRPSNEKLFF.

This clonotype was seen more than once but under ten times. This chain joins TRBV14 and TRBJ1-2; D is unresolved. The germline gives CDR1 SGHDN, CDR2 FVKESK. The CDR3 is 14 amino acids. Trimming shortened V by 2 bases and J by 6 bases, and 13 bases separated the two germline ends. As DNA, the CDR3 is TGTGCCAGCAGCCAAAAGTTCTTTTCTAATGGCTACACCTTC. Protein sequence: CASSQKFFSNGYTF.

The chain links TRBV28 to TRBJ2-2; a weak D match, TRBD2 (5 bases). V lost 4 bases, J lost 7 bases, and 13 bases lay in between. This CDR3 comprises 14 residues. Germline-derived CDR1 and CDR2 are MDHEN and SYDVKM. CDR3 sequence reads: CASSWTGMSGELFF. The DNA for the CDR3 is TGTGCCAGCAGTTGGACGGGGATGAGCGGGGAGCTGTTTTTT.

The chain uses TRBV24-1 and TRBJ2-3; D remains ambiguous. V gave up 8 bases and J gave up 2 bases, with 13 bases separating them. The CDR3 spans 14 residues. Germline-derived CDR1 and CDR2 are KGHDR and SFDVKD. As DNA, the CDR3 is TGTGCCACCAAGATCGCAGGCTACACAGATACGCAGTATTTT. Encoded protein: CATKIAGYTDTQYF.

The CDR3 is CASSAAGGRDTQYF. The DNA of the CDR3 is TGTGCCAGCAGCGCAGCAGGAGGAAGGGATACGCAGTATTTT. The V and J genes are TRBV7-8 and TRBJ2-3; a weak D match, TRBD2 (5 bases). Germline V gives CDR1 SGHVS, CDR2 FQNEAQ. This CDR3 has 14 residues. V was shortened by 5 bases and J by 6 bases, with 15 bases between the two germline ends.

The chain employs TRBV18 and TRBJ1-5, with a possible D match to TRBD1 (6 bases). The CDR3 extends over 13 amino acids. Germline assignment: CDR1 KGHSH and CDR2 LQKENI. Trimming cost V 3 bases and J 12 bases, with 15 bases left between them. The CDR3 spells CASSPTGSGDQHF. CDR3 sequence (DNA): TGTGCCAGCTCACCCACCGGTTCAGGGGACCAGCATTTT.

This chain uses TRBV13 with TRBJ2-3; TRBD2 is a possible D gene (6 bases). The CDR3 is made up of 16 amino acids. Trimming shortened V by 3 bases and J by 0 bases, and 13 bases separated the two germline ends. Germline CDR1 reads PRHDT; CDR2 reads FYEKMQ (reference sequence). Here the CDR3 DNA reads TGTGCCAGCAGCTTGGGTGGGGAGGACAGCACAGATACGCAGTATTTT. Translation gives CASSLGGEDSTDTQYF.